These T cell receptor beta chains were read from a single sample in a study of Tregs in tolerant kidney transplant recipients. Repertoires were generated with immunoSEQ multiplex PCR, while TCRdb's copy carries only in-frame clones and drops some. Of roughly 250,000 clones in the sample, roughly 80% are singletons; the top ten hold about 0.64%. The sequenced sample consisted of CD4+ T cells from blood. The receptors here all came from a human donor in good health. The CDR3 runs from the conserved cysteine through the conserved F or W. The order of the fields is clone size, J gene, V gene, D gene, CDR3 DNA, CDR3 protein. D genes are given only for firm matches. A clone size is listed for some rows: how often the clone was seen (once, few, many), or a class if it is expanded.

clone_size: NA; j_call: TRBJ2-1; v_call: TRBV9; d_call: NA; cdr3_nt: TGTGCCAGCAGCGTAGGGGTGTATGAGCAGTTCTTC; cdr3_aa: CASSVGVYEQFF
clone_size: NA; j_call: TRBJ2-5; v_call: TRBV9; d_call: TRBD2; cdr3_nt: TGTGCCAGCAGCGCCCGCGGGGGTTCGGAGACCCAGTACTTC; cdr3_aa: CASSARGGSETQYF
clone_size: once; j_call: TRBJ1-4; v_call: TRBV6-1; d_call: NA; cdr3_nt: TGTGCCAGCAGTGATATTGTCGAAAAACTGTTTTTT; cdr3_aa: CASSDIVEKLFF
clone_size: NA; j_call: TRBJ1-3; v_call: TRBV14; d_call: NA; cdr3_nt: TGTGCCAGCAGCTACGGGGGCTCTGGAAACACCATATATTTT; cdr3_aa: CASSYGGSGNTIYF
clone_size: NA; j_call: TRBJ1-5; v_call: TRBV2; d_call: NA; cdr3_nt: TGTGCCAGCAATGGACGTATTAGCAATCAGCCCCAGCATTTT; cdr3_aa: CASNGRISNQPQHF
clone_size: NA; j_call: TRBJ1-1; v_call: TRBV18; d_call: NA; cdr3_nt: TGTGCCAGCTCACCTCCCGGGAGGGCTAACACTGAAGCTTTCTTT; cdr3_aa: CASSPPGRANTEAFF
clone_size: NA; j_call: TRBJ1-2; v_call: TRBV4-1; d_call: NA; cdr3_nt: TGCGCCAGCAGCCAAGTGGGGGATGGGTATGGCTACACCTTC; cdr3_aa: CASSQVGDGYGYTF
clone_size: NA; j_call: TRBJ1-2; v_call: TRBV6-5; d_call: NA; cdr3_nt: TGTGCCAGCAGGGGGGACAACAACTATGGCTACACCTTC; cdr3_aa: CASRGDNNYGYTF
clone_size: NA; j_call: TRBJ1-1; v_call: TRBV30; d_call: NA; cdr3_nt: TGTGCCTGGAGTTTAGGGGCAGGGGTCTGGATGAACACTGAAGCTTTCTTT; cdr3_aa: CAWSLGAGVWMNTEAFF
clone_size: NA; j_call: TRBJ1-5; v_call: TRBV5-4; d_call: NA; cdr3_nt: TGTGCCAGCAGCCACCATACAGGGATGAGGCATCAGCCCCAGCATTTT; cdr3_aa: CASSHHTGMRHQPQHF
clone_size: NA; j_call: TRBJ1-6; v_call: TRBV19; d_call: NA; cdr3_nt: TGTGCCAGTAGTCCCACCGGAAATTCACCCCTCCACTTT; cdr3_aa: CASSPTGNSPLHF
clone_size: NA; j_call: TRBJ2-5; v_call: TRBV18; d_call: TRBD1; cdr3_nt: TGTGCCAGCTCACCTCAACAGGGGGCAGGGGAGACCCAGTACTTC; cdr3_aa: CASSPQQGAGETQYF
clone_size: NA; j_call: TRBJ2-7; v_call: TRBV7-3; d_call: NA; cdr3_nt: TGTGCCAGCAGCGTGACAGGTAGCTCCTACGAGCAGTACTTC; cdr3_aa: CASSVTGSSYEQYF
clone_size: NA; j_call: TRBJ2-7; v_call: TRBV5-1; d_call: TRBD1; cdr3_nt: TGCGCCAGCAGCAGTGGGACAGCCGTCTACGAGCAGTACTTC; cdr3_aa: CASSSGTAVYEQYF
clone_size: NA; j_call: TRBJ2-3; v_call: TRBV5-1; d_call: TRBD2; cdr3_nt: TGCGCCAGCAGCGGTAGCGGGAGGGCCTACGGCACAGATACGCAGTATTTT; cdr3_aa: CASSGSGRAYGTDTQYF